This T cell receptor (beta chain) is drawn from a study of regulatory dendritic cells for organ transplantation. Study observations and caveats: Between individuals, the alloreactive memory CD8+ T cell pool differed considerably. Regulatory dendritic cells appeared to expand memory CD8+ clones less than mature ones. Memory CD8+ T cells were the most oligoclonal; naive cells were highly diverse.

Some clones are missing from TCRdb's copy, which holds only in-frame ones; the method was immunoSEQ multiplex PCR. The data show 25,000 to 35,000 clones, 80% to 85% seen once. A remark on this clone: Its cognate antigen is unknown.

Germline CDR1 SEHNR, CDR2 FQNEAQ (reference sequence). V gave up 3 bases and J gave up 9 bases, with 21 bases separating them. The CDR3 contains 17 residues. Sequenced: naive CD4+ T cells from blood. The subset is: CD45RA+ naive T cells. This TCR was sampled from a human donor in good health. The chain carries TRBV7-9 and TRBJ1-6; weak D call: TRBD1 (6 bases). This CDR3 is CASSFGVQGGMGSPLHF. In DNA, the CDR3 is TGTGCCAGCAGCTTCGGCGTACAAGGGGGAATGGGTTCACCCCTCCACTTT.